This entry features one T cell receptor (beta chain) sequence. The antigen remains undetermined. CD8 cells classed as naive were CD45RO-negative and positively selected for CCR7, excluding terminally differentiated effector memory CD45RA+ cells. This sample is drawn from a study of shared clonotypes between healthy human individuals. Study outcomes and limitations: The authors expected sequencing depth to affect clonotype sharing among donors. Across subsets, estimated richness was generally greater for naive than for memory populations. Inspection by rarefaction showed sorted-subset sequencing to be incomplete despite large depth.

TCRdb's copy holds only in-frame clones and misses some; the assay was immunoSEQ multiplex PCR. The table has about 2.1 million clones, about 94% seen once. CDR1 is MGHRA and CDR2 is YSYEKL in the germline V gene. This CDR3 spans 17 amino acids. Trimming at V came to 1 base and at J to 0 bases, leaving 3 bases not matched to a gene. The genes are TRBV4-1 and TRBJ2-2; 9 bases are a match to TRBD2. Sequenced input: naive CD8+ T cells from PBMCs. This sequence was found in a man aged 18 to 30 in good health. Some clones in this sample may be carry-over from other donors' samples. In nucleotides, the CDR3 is TGCGCCAGCAGCCAAGGCCTAGCGGGAACGAACACCGGGGAGCTGTTTTTT. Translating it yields CASSQGLAGTNTGELFF.